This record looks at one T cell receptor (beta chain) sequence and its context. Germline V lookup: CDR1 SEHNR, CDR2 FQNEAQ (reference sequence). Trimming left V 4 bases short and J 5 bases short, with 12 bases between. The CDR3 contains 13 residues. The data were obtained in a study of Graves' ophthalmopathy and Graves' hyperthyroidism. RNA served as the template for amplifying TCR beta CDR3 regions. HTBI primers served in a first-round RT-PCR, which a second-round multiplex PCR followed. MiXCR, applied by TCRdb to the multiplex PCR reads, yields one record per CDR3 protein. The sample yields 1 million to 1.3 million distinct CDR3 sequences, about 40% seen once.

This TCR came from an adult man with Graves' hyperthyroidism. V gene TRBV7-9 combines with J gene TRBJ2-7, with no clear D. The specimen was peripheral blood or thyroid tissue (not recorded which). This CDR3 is CASSSPQNHEQYF. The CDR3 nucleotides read TGTGCCAGCAGCTCCCCTCAAAATCACGAGCAGTACTTC. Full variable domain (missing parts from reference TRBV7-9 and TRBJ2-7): DTGVSQNPRHKITKRGQNVTFRCDPISEHNRLYWYRQTLGQGPEFLTYFQNEAQLEKSRLLSDRFSAERPKGSFSTLEIQRTEQGDSAMYLCASSSPQNHEQYFGPGTRLTVT.